The sequence of this TCR beta chain was determined in a study of cytotoxic CD8 clonotypes in ibrutinib-treated CLL. As for the study in general: Partial responses totalled about 25 and complete responses 2; after median approximately 6 years, approximately 15 remained remitted and roughly twelve progressed.

The V end was cut by 2 bases, the J end by 8 bases, with 9 bases between. This CDR3 contains 13 residues. In germline, CDR1 is MRHNA, CDR2 SNTAGT. Study results and caveats: Relative to age-matched healthy donors, clonality at baseline was higher, and it tracked circulating CD8+ T-cell counts.

Concerning this clone itself: Its antigen is not identified.

Clones were read by immunoSEQ multiplex PCR, and TCRdb kept only the in-frame ones, dropping some. The data contain over 150,000 clones, around three quarters of them singletons. The sequence was obtained from a human donor with chronic lymphocytic leukemia. Sequencing used PBMCs, obtained after 24 months of ibrutinib treatment. The chain is built from TRBV6-4 and TRBJ1-4; D gene unclear. This CDR3 is CASSDLISEKLFF. DNA for the CDR3: TGTGCCAGCAGTGACCTGATAAGCGAAAAACTGTTTTTT.